This passage covers 22 T cell receptor beta chains from one sample sequenced in a study of blood T cell repertoires in COVID-19. Generated by immunoSEQ multiplex PCR, the TCRdb table keeps only in-frame clones and is missing some. The data contain around 75,000 clones, around 91% of them seen just once; the ten biggest clones take up about 5%. The specimen was peripheral blood. The receptors derive from a man between 50 and 59 years old with acute or convalescent COVID-19.

The chain is built from TRBV19 and TRBJ1-2, with D tentatively TRBD1 (5 bases). Trimming pared 3 bases from V and 5 bases from J, leaving 13 bases between. This CDR3 contains 14 residues. Per the germline V gene, CDR1 is LNHDA and CDR2 is SQIVND (reference sequence). Here the CDR3 reads CASSMQTASYGYTF. DNA for the CDR3: TGTGCCAGTAGTATGCAGACAGCATCTTATGGCTACACCTTC. The entire variable domain, with the rest obtained from reference TRBV19 and TRBJ1-2, is as follows: DGGITQSPKYLFRKEGQNVTLSCEQNLNHDAMYWYRQDPGQGLRLIYYSQIVNDFQKGDIAEGYSVSREKKESFPLTVTSAQKNPTAFYLCASSMQTASYGYTFGSGTRLTVV.

The chain combines TRBV10-1 with TRBJ2-1; 13 bases are a match to TRBD2. Per the germline V gene, CDR1 is WNHNN and CDR2 is SYGVQD (reference sequence). Trimming took 0 bases from V and 9 from J; bases not matched to a gene: 5. The length of the CDR3 is 16 residues. CDR3 residues: CASSESGTSGNREQFF. CDR3 nucleotides: TGCGCCAGCAGTGAGTCGGGGACTAGCGGGAACCGTGAGCAGTTCTTC.

The chain carries TRBV5-1 and TRBJ1-4; tentative D call: TRBD1 (6 bases). This CDR3 region has 15 residues. Germline-derived CDR1 and CDR2 are SGHRS and YFSETQ. The ends were cut back, 5 bases at V and 4 bases at J, with 15 bases in the middle. CDR3 in amino acids: CASRGIGTINEKLFF. Here the CDR3 DNA reads TGCGCCAGCAGGGGGATCGGGACAATTAATGAAAAACTGTTTTTT.

J is TRBJ1-5 and V is TRBV5-1, with D perhaps matching TRBD1 (5 bases). This CDR3 is built from 13 residues. Trimming stripped 1 base from V and 8 bases from J, with 10 bases between. From germline, CDR1 is SGHRS and CDR2 YFSETQ. Here the CDR3 reads CASSLQGGEPQHF. CDR3 nucleotide sequence: TGCGCCAGCAGCTTGCAGGGCGGGGAGCCCCAGCATTTT.

This chain links TRBV29-1 with TRBJ2-7, with 13 bases aligning to TRBD2. The CDR3 covers 13 residues. Germline V CDR1 and CDR2: SQVTM, ANQGSEA. After removal of 7 bases from V and 3 bases from J, the junction contained 3 bases not matched to a gene. The CDR3 coding sequence is TGCAGCGCGGGGACTAGCGGGAACTACGAGCAGTACTTC. It encodes CSAGTSGNYEQYF.

The chain links TRBV19 to TRBJ2-3, with D perhaps TRBD2 (6 bases). Germline-derived CDR1 and CDR2 are LNHDA and SQIVND (reference sequence). This CDR3 has 15 residues. V dropped 3 bases and J dropped 2 bases, with 12 bases sitting between them. DNA of the CDR3: TGTGCCAGTAGTATTCCAGCGGGTTTCACAGATACGCAGTATTTT. This codes for CASSIPAGFTDTQYF.

The chain recombines TRBV10-2 with TRBJ1-1; 9 positions match TRBD1. Germline V gene lookup returns CDR1 WSHSY and CDR2 SAAADI. V dropped 5 bases and J dropped 3; count of bases not matched to a gene: 10. The CDR3 extends over 16 amino acids. CDR3 coding DNA: TGCGCCAGCAGTTCACTTACCGGGACAGGGTACACTGAAGCTTTCTTT. Protein product: CASSSLTGTGYTEAFF.

The rearrangement joins TRBV18 to TRBJ1-2, with a possible D match to TRBD1 (5 bases). Trimming pared 4 bases from V and 4 bases from J, leaving 10 bases between. Germline V lookup: CDR1 KGHSH, CDR2 LQKENI. The CDR3 is 13 residues long. The CDR3 loop reads CASSLTGPYGYTF. The DNA of the CDR3 is TGTGCCAGCTCACTCACAGGCCCCTATGGCTACACCTTC.

CDR3 in amino acids: CASSPTGRNTEAFF. In DNA, the CDR3 is TGTGCCAGCAGCCCCACAGGGCGGAACACTGAAGCTTTCTTT. The chain joins TRBV7-9 to TRBJ1-1; possible D gene TRBD1, 6 bases. Germline V gene lookup returns CDR1 SEHNR and CDR2 FQNEAQ (reference sequence). Trimming removed 5 bases from V and 1 base from J, with 11 bases in between. CDR3 length: 14 residues.

The rearrangement joins TRBV9 to TRBJ2-1, with 7 bases identical to TRBD2. Germline lookup yields CDR1 SGDLS and CDR2 YYNGEE. The J segment lost 8 bases and the V segment lost 0 bases, leaving 2 bases of the junction unmatched. The CDR3 runs 13 residues. This chain's CDR3 is CASSVDGGDEQFF. The CDR3 DNA is TGTGCCAGCAGCGTAGATGGGGGGGATGAGCAGTTCTTC.

V gene TRBV6-6 combines with J gene TRBJ2-5, with D possibly being TRBD1 (6 bases). Germline V gives CDR1 MNHNY, CDR2 SVGAGI (reference sequence). This CDR3 is built from 13 residues. Trimming stripped 6 bases from V and 7 bases from J, with 15 bases between. CDR3 nucleotides: TGTGCCAGCAGACGCAGACAGGATGGGACCCAGTACTTC. It specifies CASRRRQDGTQYF.

V usage is TRBV7-6 and J usage is TRBJ2-5; 10 bases map to TRBD2. J gave up 5 bases and V 3 bases, and 9 bases lay outside the gene matches. The CDR3 loop spans 16 amino acids. The V gene's germline CDR1 is SGHVS and CDR2 FNYEAQ. The CDR3 bases are TGTGCCAGCAGCTTTTTAGCGGGAGGAGGCTCGGAGACCCAGTACTTC. This sequence encodes CASSFLAGGGSETQYF.

V usage is TRBV5-6 and J usage is TRBJ2-7; D possibly corresponds to TRBD2 (6 bases). This CDR3 is built from 13 residues. Trimming shortened V by 7 bases and J by 3 bases, and 14 bases separated the two germline ends. Looked up from germline, CDR1 is SGHDT and CDR2 is YYEEEE. The CDR3 DNA reads TGTGCCAGCTCGGGAGACTTCAACTACGAGCAGTACTTC. Amino acids: CASSGDFNYEQYF.

The V call is TRBV19, the J call TRBJ2-7; D is undetermined. The length of the CDR3 is 14 residues. The ends were cut back, 3 bases at V and 0 bases at J, with 9 bases in the middle. CDR1 is LNHDA, CDR2 SQIVND, per germline (reference sequence). The CDR3 DNA sequence: TGTGCCAGTAGTATTATGGGCCCCTCCTACGAGCAGTACTTC. Protein: CASSIMGPSYEQYF.

V usage is TRBV11-2 and J usage is TRBJ2-2; possible D gene TRBD1, 5 bases. Germline CDR1 SGHAT, CDR2 FQNNGV. The CDR3 is 18 amino acids. V lost 5 bases and J 0 bases, leaving 19 bases between the germline ends. CDR3 region: CASSAELWTPANTGELFF. Written as DNA, the CDR3 is TGTGCCAGCAGCGCAGAGCTTTGGACACCGGCGAACACCGGGGAGCTGTTTTTT.

The V call is TRBV6-5, the J call TRBJ1-1; no reliable D call. V was clipped by 6 bases and J by 7 bases, with 9 bases between them. Germline CDR1 is MNHEY and CDR2 is SVGAGI. CDR3 length: 11 residues. The CDR3 nucleotides are TGTGCCAGCAGCCGCCAGGATGAAGCTTTCTTT. Protein: CASSRQDEAFF.

This clone showed up just once. This chain uses TRBV7-2 with TRBJ1-2; tentative D call: TRBD1 (5 bases). The CDR3 covers 17 residues. Deletions cut 2 bases from V and 5 bases from J, with 21 bases between. The V gene's germline CDR1 is SGHTA and CDR2 FQGNSA. CDR3 bases: TGTGCCAGCAGCTTAAGATCTCAGGGTTTGAGTGGATATGGCTACACCTTC. Its protein product is CASSLRSQGLSGYGYTF.

The chain has TRBV27 and TRBJ2-7; 10 bases map to TRBD2. CDR3 length: 16 amino acids. Germline-derived CDR1 and CDR2 are MNHEY and SMNVEV (reference sequence). Trimming took 5 bases from V and 1 from J; bases not matched to a gene: 8. The CDR3 DNA is TGTGCCAGCAGTCCCGCGGCTAGCGGGAGTTCCTACGAGCAGTACTTC. Its translation is CASSPAASGSSYEQYF.

The rearrangement joins TRBV7-9 to TRBJ2-1; D remains ambiguous. Trimming took 2 bases from V and 5 from J, leaving 4 bases between them. This CDR3 contains 12 residues. From germline, CDR1 is SEHNR and CDR2 FQNEAQ (reference sequence). The CDR3 DNA reads TGTGCCAGCAGCTTACCAGACAATGAGCAGTTCTTC. This sequence encodes CASSLPDNEQFF.

The chain uses TRBV2 and TRBJ2-4; 8 bases are a match to TRBD1. V trimming: 7 bases; J trimming: 6 bases; junction bases outside the gene matches: 5. The CDR3 is made up of 13 amino acids. CDR1 is SNHLY and CDR2 is FYNNEI in the germline V gene. The CDR3 is CASNRGSVNIQYF. The CDR3 nucleotides read TGTGCCAGCAACAGGGGGTCGGTAAACATTCAGTACTTC.

CDR3 bases: TGTGCCAGCAGCTTACTGTCTAGCTCCTACAATGAGCAGTTCTTC. Its translation: CASSLLSSSYNEQFF. J is TRBJ2-1 and V is TRBV11-2; D is ambiguous. Per germline, CDR1 SGHAT and CDR2 FQNNGV. Trimming cost V 2 bases and J 0 bases, with 8 bases left between them. CDR3 size: 15 residues.

The chain recombines TRBV19 with TRBJ2-7; 7 bases match TRBD2. This CDR3 region has 13 residues. The germline V gene has CDR1 LNHDA and CDR2 SQIVND (reference sequence). J lost 3 bases, V lost 5 bases, and 4 bases had no gene match. CDR3 protein: CASSAGVVYEQYF. The CDR3 bases are TGTGCCAGTAGTGCGGGAGTAGTCTACGAGCAGTACTTC.